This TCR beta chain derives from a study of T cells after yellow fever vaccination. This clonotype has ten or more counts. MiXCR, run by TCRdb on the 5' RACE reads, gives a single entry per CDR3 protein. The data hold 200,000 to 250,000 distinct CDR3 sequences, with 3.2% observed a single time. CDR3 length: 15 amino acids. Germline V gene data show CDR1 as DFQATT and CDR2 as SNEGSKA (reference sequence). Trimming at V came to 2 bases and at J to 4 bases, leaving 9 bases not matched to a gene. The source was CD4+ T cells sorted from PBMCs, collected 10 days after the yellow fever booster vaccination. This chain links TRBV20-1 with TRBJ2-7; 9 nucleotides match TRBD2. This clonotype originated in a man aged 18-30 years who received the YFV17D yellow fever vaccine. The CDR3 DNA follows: TGCAGTGCTAGAACTGCGGGGGGGGGAAGGTACGAGCAGTACTTC. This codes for CSARTAGGGRYEQYF.